This is a list of T cell receptor beta chains from one sample in a study of spatial heterogeneity in lung cancer. One entry per CDR3 protein, called by TCRdb with MiXCR from the 5' RACE reads. The profile shows about 120,000 distinct CDR3 sequences, 12% of them singletons. The sequencing here drew on PBMCs, taken at follow-up. These receptors were obtained from a male donor with early-stage non-small cell lung cancer. CDR3s include the opening cysteine and the closing phenylalanine or tryptophan. D genes are given only for firm matches. Not all rows give a size; the values are once, few, many and, for expanded clones, a class.

v_call,d_call,clone_size,j_call,cdr3_nt,cdr3_aa
TRBV9,-,-,TRBJ2-1,TGTGCCAGCAGCTCAGGGATAACATCCTCTGCTGAGCAGTTCTTC,CASSSGITSSAEQFF
TRBV5-6,-,-,TRBJ1-2,TGTGCCAGCAGCTTGGGACATACCCGTGACATCATCTATGGCTACACCTTC,CASSLGHTRDIIYGYTF
TRBV6-1,TRBD2,few,TRBJ2-3,TGTGCCAGCAGCGCCTGGACTAGCGGGGAAGATACGCAGTATTTT,CASSAWTSGEDTQYF
TRBV6-6,-,-,TRBJ1-1,TGTGCCAGCAGTGCGACAAGCGGGGACATGAACACTGAAGCTTTCTTT,CASSATSGDMNTEAFF
TRBV9,TRBD1,-,TRBJ2-7,TGTGCCAGCAGCCCCATACTATCCGGGACAGGGTACTACGAGCAGTACTTC,CASSPILSGTGYYEQYF
TRBV5-1,TRBD1,many,TRBJ1-5,TGCGCCAGCAGCCTGACAGGGGAAAGCAATCAGCCCCAGCATTTT,CASSLTGESNQPQHF
TRBV15,-,many,TRBJ1-2,TGTGCCACCAGCAGGGTGTTGGTTACTAACTATGGCTACACCTTC,CATSRVLVTNYGYTF
TRBV9,TRBD1,-,TRBJ1-6,TGTGCCAGCAGCGCTCGACAGGGAGGTTCACCCCTCCACTTT,CASSARQGGSPLHF
TRBV9,-,-,TRBJ1-6,TGTGCCAGCAGCGTACCGAGAGCCCGTCGTTTAGGTAATTCACCCCTCCACTTT,CASSVPRARRLGNSPLHF
TRBV12-3/TRBV12-4,-,-,TRBJ2-3,TGTGCCAGCAGTTTTCGCGGGGCCCGGGGGGATACGCAGTATTTT,CASSFRGARGDTQYF
TRBV27,-,-,TRBJ2-7,TGTGCCAGCAGTTTATCGCAGGGTAACGAGCAGTACTTC,CASSLSQGNEQYF
TRBV7-2,-,many,TRBJ2-5,TGTGCCAGCAGCCCCCCCCCAGGGAGAGAGACCCAGTACTTC,CASSPPPGRETQYF
TRBV6-4,-,few,TRBJ1-1,TGTGCCAGCAGTGGTCCAGGGCTCCCTCGGTCAATGAACACTGAAGCTTTCTTT,CASSGPGLPRSMNTEAFF
TRBV19,TRBD1,-,TRBJ2-3,TGTGCCAGTAGTAAAGAAAGGGGACAGGAAAAGTATTTT,CASSKERGQEKYF
TRBV7-9,TRBD1,-,TRBJ2-2,TGTGCCAGCAGCAGACAGGGGGCAGTGAACACCGGGGAGCTGTTTTTT,CASSRQGAVNTGELFF
TRBV30,-,-,TRBJ2-7,TGTGCCTGGAGTCGGACCTACGAGCAGTACTTC,CAWSRTYEQYF
TRBV4-3,-,many,TRBJ2-2,TGCGCCAGCAGCCAAGATCCGGGGGTCACCGCCGGGGAGCTGTTTTTT,CASSQDPGVTAGELFF
TRBV28,-,-,TRBJ2-7,TGTGCCAGCGGTTCCCCCGACAAAGCCTACGAGCAGTACTTC,CASGSPDKAYEQYF
TRBV5-1,-,-,TRBJ2-3,TGCGCCAGCAGCTTGAACGGGGCAGATACGCAGTATTTT,CASSLNGADTQYF
TRBV28,TRBD1,few,TRBJ2-3,TGTGCCAGCAGTTTCGGGACAGGCCGCACAGATACGCAGTATTTT,CASSFGTGRTDTQYF
TRBV7-9,-,few,TRBJ2-1,TGTGCCAGCAGCTTAGTGGGAGGGGGCCACTCCTACAATGAGCAGTTCTTC,CASSLVGGGHSYNEQFF
TRBV7-6,-,-,TRBJ2-2,TGTGCCAGCAGCCCCCTCGGAGGAGGGCGCCAGAACACCGGGGAGCTGTTTTTT,CASSPLGGGRQNTGELFF
TRBV7-2,-,few,TRBJ2-3,TGTGCCAGCAGCTTAGTCGCGGGCACGCAGTATTTT,CASSLVAGTQYF
TRBV4-1,TRBD2,few,TRBJ2-3,TGCGCCAGCAGCCGTAGGACTAGCGAAGCAGATACGCAGTATTTT,CASSRRTSEADTQYF
TRBV6-1,-,-,TRBJ1-3,TGTGCCAGCAGTGAAGCAGCGGAGGCTCTGTCTGGAAACACCATATATTTT,CASSEAAEALSGNTIYF
TRBV3-1,-,-,TRBJ1-1,TGTGCCAGCAGCCTTCACACAGGGTACACTGAAGCTTTCTTT,CASSLHTGYTEAFF
TRBV29-1,-,few,TRBJ1-5,TGCAGCGTTAAAGAGAACAGGGCGAGCGGACAGCCCCAGCATTTT,CSVKENRASGQPQHF
TRBV20-1,-,few,TRBJ1-6,TGCAGTGCTAGAGATCAGGGAGGCGCAAGATCACCCCTCCACTTT,CSARDQGGARSPLHF
TRBV6-2/TRBV6-3,TRBD2,few,TRBJ2-5,TGTGCCAGCAGCCAAGGAGCGGGGCTGGGGGAGACCCAGTACTTC,CASSQGAGLGETQYF